Below are 10 T cell receptor beta chains sequenced from a single sample in a study of shared clonotypes between healthy human individuals. Method: immunoSEQ multiplex PCR; TCRdb's copy keeps in-frame clones and lacks some. This table holds about 2.4 million clones, roughly 93% found once. Specimen: naive CD4+ T cells from PBMCs. The subset denotes: CD45RA+ positively selected. The receptors were sampled from a man between 18 and 29 years old in good health. Some clones in this sample may be carry-over from other donors' samples.

This chain joins TRBV27 and TRBJ1-1, with D perhaps matching TRBD1 (5 bases). This CDR3 is built from 13 residues. CDR1 and CDR2 from the germline V gene are MNHEY and SMNVEV (reference sequence). Trimming stripped 8 bases from V and 6 bases from J, with 16 bases between. The CDR3 loop is CASAGRGSAEAFF. CDR3 bases: TGTGCCAGCGCGGGTCGGGGGTCTGCTGAAGCTTTCTTT.

The chain couples TRBV5-1 to TRBJ1-2; 9 bases match TRBD1. The germline V gene has CDR1 SGHRS and CDR2 YFSETQ. V lost 4 bases, J lost 4 bases, and 11 bases stayed unmatched. The length of the CDR3 is 16 residues. The CDR3 sequence is CASSPTTGGPGYGYTF. DNA for the CDR3: TGCGCCAGCAGCCCAACCACAGGGGGCCCTGGCTATGGCTACACCTTC.

The rearrangement uses TRBV28 and TRBJ1-1; TRBD1 agrees at 9 bases. CDR1 MDHEN and CDR2 SYDVKM come from the germline V gene. The CDR3 has 16 residues. V lost 10 bases, J lost 3 bases, and 15 bases stayed unmatched. The CDR3 region has the DNA TGTGCCACCAAGACAGGGGGAAGACCATTGTACACTGAAGCTTTCTTT. Its translation is CATKTGGRPLYTEAFF.

V usage is TRBV28 and J usage is TRBJ1-3; D gene uncertain. CDR1 is MDHEN, CDR2 SYDVKM, per germline. V was cut by 1 base and J by 0 bases, with 13 bases left in between. The CDR3 length is 17 residues. CDR3 sequence (DNA): TGTGCCAGCAGTTTATCGTTTCCCGCAGGCTCTGGAAACACCATATATTTT. Protein: CASSLSFPAGSGNTIYF. Looking up the rest from reference TRBV28 and TRBJ1-3 gives the full variable domain: DVKVTQSSRYLVKRTGEKVFLECVQDMDHENMFWYRQDPGLGLRLIYFSYDVKMKEKGDIPEGYSVSREKKERFSLILESASTNQTSMYLCASSLSFPAGSGNTIYFGEGSWLTVV.

The CDR3 is CASSSGHIYEQYF. CDR3 DNA sequence: TGCGCCAGCAGCTCGGGACATATCTACGAGCAGTACTTC. The chain uses TRBV5-1 and TRBJ2-7, with D possibly matching TRBD1 (6 bases). The V end was cut by 3 bases, the J end by 3 bases, with 10 bases between. CDR1 is SGHRS and CDR2 is YFSETQ in the germline V gene. The CDR3 consists of 13 residues.

This clone was seen just once. The CDR3 sequence: CATSGGSGANVLTF. CDR3 bases: TGTGCCACCAGCGGGGGTTCTGGGGCCAACGTCCTGACTTTC. The chain uses TRBV15 and TRBJ2-6, with D perhaps being TRBD1 or TRBD2 (5 bases each). The length of the CDR3 is 14 residues. Per germline, CDR1 LNHNV and CDR2 YYDKDF (reference sequence). Deletions cut 5 bases from V and 1 base from J, with 6 bases between.

This clone was recorded once. CDR3 nucleotide sequence: TGTGCCAGCAGCCTAGGCACGAAGAGAGGGGAGCTGTTTTTT. It specifies CASSLGTKRGELFF. The chain links TRBV11-3 to TRBJ2-2; D unclear. Germline V lookup: CDR1 SGHNT, CDR2 YENEEA. The CDR3 has 14 amino acids. Trimming took 5 bases from V and 8 from J, leaving 15 bases between them.

The rearrangement joins TRBV7-2 to TRBJ2-5, with 8 bases lining up with TRBD2. CDR3 length equals 17 residues. The V segment lost 4 bases and the J segment 5 bases; nucleotides outside the gene matches: 15. CDR1 and CDR2 (germline): SGHTA, FQGNSA. For the CDR3, the DNA is TGTGCCAGCAGCTCGGTTCTTATTGGACTAGCCGGGGAGACCCAGTACTTC. Translating it yields CASSSVLIGLAGETQYF.

The gene calls are TRBV28 and TRBJ2-7, with 8 nucleotides matching TRBD2. CDR3 length: 15 amino acids. The junction had 8 bases not matched to a gene; V was cut back by 1 base and J by 6 bases. Germline V gives CDR1 MDHEN, CDR2 SYDVKM. The CDR3 sequence: CASSLSKAGGAEQYF. For the CDR3, the DNA is TGTGCCAGCAGTTTATCGAAGGCGGGAGGTGCCGAGCAGTACTTC.

CDR3 residues: CASSEMGSGRAQETQYF. The CDR3, as DNA: TGTGCCAGCAGTGAAATGGGGAGCGGGAGGGCTCAAGAGACCCAGTACTTC. The chain combines TRBV6-1 with TRBJ2-5; 10 bases map to TRBD2. Germline-derived CDR1 and CDR2 are MNHNS and SASEGT. V lost 2 bases and J lost 2; bases outside the gene matches: 8. The CDR3 is 17 residues long.